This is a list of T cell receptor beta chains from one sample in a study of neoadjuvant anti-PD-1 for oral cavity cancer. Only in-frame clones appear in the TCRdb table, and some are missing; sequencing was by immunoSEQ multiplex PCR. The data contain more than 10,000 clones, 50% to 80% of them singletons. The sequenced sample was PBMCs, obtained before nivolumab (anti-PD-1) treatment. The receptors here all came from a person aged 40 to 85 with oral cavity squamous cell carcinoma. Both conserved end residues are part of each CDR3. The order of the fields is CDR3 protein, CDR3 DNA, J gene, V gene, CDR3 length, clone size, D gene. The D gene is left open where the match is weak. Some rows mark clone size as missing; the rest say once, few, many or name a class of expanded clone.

CDR3 protein: CASSLFQGWETQYF
CDR3 DNA: TGCGCCAGCAGCTTGTTCCAGGGGTGGGAGACCCAGTACTTC
J gene: TRBJ2-5
V gene: TRBV5-1
CDR3 length: 14
clone size: NA
D gene: NA

CDR3 protein: CASGGLAEGRGELFF
CDR3 DNA: TGTGCCAGCGGTGGACTAGCGGAGGGTAGAGGGGAGCTGTTTTTT
J gene: TRBJ2-2
V gene: TRBV7-8
CDR3 length: 15
clone size: NA
D gene: TRBD2

CDR3 protein: CASRTSGRAAGEQFF
CDR3 DNA: TGTGCCAGCCGGACTAGCGGGAGGGCCGCGGGCGAGCAGTTCTTC
J gene: TRBJ2-1
V gene: TRBV2
CDR3 length: 15
clone size: NA
D gene: TRBD2

CDR3 protein: CASNDRGMADTEAFF
CDR3 DNA: TGCGCCAGCAACGACAGGGGGATGGCAGACACTGAAGCTTTCTTT
J gene: TRBJ1-1
V gene: TRBV5-1
CDR3 length: 15
clone size: NA
D gene: TRBD1

CDR3 protein: CASSPQGDEQFF
CDR3 DNA: TGTGCCAGCTCACCTCAGGGGGATGAGCAGTTCTTC
J gene: TRBJ2-1
V gene: TRBV18
CDR3 length: 12
clone size: NA
D gene: TRBD1

CDR3 protein: CASSATSGRKETQYF
CDR3 DNA: TGTGCCAGCAGCGCTACTAGCGGGAGAAAAGAGACCCAGTACTTC
J gene: TRBJ2-5
V gene: TRBV7-2
CDR3 length: 15
clone size: few
D gene: TRBD2

CDR3 protein: CASSPGGNQPQHF
CDR3 DNA: TGCGCCAGCAGCCCGGGAGGTAATCAGCCCCAGCATTTT
J gene: TRBJ1-5
V gene: TRBV5-1
CDR3 length: 13
clone size: few
D gene: NA

CDR3 protein: CASSEATVNSPLHF
CDR3 DNA: TGTGCCAGCAGTGAAGCGACGGTTAATTCACCCCTCCACTTT
J gene: TRBJ1-6
V gene: TRBV6-1
CDR3 length: 14
clone size: few
D gene: NA

CDR3 protein: CASGPGSGEQFF
CDR3 DNA: TGTGCTAGTGGTCCCGGCTCGGGGGAGCAGTTCTTC
J gene: TRBJ2-1
V gene: TRBV12-5
CDR3 length: 12
clone size: NA
D gene: NA

CDR3 protein: CAWNPAGAGDTQYF
CDR3 DNA: TGTGCCTGGAACCCGGCGGGAGCCGGAGATACGCAGTATTTT
J gene: TRBJ2-3
V gene: TRBV30
CDR3 length: 14
clone size: NA
D gene: TRBD2

CDR3 protein: CASSPSQGLAATDTQYF
CDR3 DNA: TGTGCCAGCAGCCCCTCACAGGGGTTAGCGGCCACAGATACGCAGTATTTT
J gene: TRBJ2-3
V gene: TRBV9
CDR3 length: 17
clone size: few
D gene: NA

CDR3 protein: CASSQTPASGGGREQFF
CDR3 DNA: TGCGCCAGCAGCCAAACGCCGGCTAGCGGGGGAGGAAGGGAGCAGTTCTTC
J gene: TRBJ2-1
V gene: TRBV4-1
CDR3 length: 17
clone size: NA
D gene: TRBD2

CDR3 protein: CASSFLSSGGYNEQFF
CDR3 DNA: TGTGCCAGCAGCTTCCTTTCTAGCGGAGGTTACAATGAGCAGTTCTTC
J gene: TRBJ2-1
V gene: TRBV7-2
CDR3 length: 16
clone size: NA
D gene: TRBD2

CDR3 protein: CASSDLAGVSYEQYF
CDR3 DNA: TGTGCCAGCAGTGACCTAGCGGGAGTATCCTACGAGCAGTACTTC
J gene: TRBJ2-7
V gene: TRBV2
CDR3 length: 15
clone size: few
D gene: TRBD2

CDR3 protein: CASSEPGQGLSSYNEQFF
CDR3 DNA: TGTGCCAGCTCAGAGCCGGGACAGGGACTTTCCTCCTACAATGAGCAGTTCTTC
J gene: TRBJ2-1
V gene: TRBV18
CDR3 length: 18
clone size: NA
D gene: TRBD1